Sequencing of this T cell receptor (delta chain) was carried out in a study of gammadelta T cells in human blood (dated by TCRdb to the early 2020s). The CDR3, cysteine through phenylalanine, is 15 amino acids long. Only the CDR3 portion is preserved as DNA: 45 bases, with reading frame beginning at the first base. V is trimmed back by 3 bases and J by 2 bases, and the junction contains 5 bases that no gene match accounts for. CDR1 and CDR2, looked up from the germline V gene, are GEAIGNYY and EKD. The library came from RT-PCR. The data were produced on an Illumina MiSeq. TCRdb reprocessed the public reads with the caller CATT; rows with the same DNA were merged afterwards. This sample holds hundreds of delta-chain clones; about half were observed only once. The ten biggest clones cover about 23% of the sample. General conclusions and limits of the study: According to the study, polyclonal expansion of innate gamma-delta T cells right after birth appeared to be driven by microbial exposure.

A remark on this clone: Its antigen target is currently unknown. A far larger clone is one nucleotide away, so this likely arose from a read error.

The material sequenced was Vgamma9Vdelta2 gamma-delta T cells from infant blood. The source is a human donor. The chain joins TRDV2 to TRDJ2; 7 of the junction bases match TRDD3. The CDR3: CACDALGGLTAQLFF. The DNA reads as follows: TGTGCCTGTGACGCCCTTGGGGGATTGACAGCACAACTCTTCTTT.